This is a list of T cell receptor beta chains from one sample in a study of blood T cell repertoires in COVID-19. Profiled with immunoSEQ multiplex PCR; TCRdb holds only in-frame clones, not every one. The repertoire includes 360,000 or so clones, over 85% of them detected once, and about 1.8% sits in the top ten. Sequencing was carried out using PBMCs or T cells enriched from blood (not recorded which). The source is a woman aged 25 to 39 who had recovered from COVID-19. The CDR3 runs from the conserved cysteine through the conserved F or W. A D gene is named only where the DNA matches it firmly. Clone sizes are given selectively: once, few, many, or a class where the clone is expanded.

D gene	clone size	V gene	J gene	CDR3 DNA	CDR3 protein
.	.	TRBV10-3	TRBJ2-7	TGTGCCATCACCCCAGGTTCTTCGTCCTACGAGCAGTACTTC	CAITPGSSSYEQYF
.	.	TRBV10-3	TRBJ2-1	TGTGCCATCAGTGAGTCGGGCGGGTACAATGAGCAGTTCTTC	CAISESGGYNEQFF
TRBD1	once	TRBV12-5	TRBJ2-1	TGTGCTAGTGGCCTTGACAGGGCTTCTGAGCAGTTCTTC	CASGLDRASEQFF
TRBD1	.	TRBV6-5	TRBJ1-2	TGTGCCAGCAGTTTTAGACAGGGAGCATATGGCTACACCTTC	CASSFRQGAYGYTF
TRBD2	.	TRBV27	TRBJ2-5	TGTGCCAGCAGTTTATGGGGGGGGGAAGAGACCCAGTACTTC	CASSLWGGEETQYF
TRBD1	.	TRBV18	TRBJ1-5	TGTGCCAGCTCACCGACAGGGTTGAGCAATCAGCCCCAGCATTTT	CASSPTGLSNQPQHF
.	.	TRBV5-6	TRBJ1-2	TGTGCCAGCAGCGGAGCAGGGCTCGCCTTTGGCTACACCTTC	CASSGAGLAFGYTF
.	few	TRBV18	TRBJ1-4	TGTGCCAGCTCAAGGATGGGCGAAAAACTGTTTTTT	CASSRMGEKLFF
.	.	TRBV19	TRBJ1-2	TGTGCCAGTAGTATAGTGACTCTTGACTTCAACTATGGCTACACCTTC	CASSIVTLDFNYGYTF
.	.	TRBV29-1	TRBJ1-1	TGCAGCGTTGGGGGAGGTGGCACTGAAGCTTTCTTT	CSVGGGGTEAFF
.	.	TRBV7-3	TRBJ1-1	TGTGCCAGCAGCTTACTACTTGACACTGAAGCTTTCTTT	CASSLLLDTEAFF
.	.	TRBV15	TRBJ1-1	TGTGCCACCAGCAGAGGGACACTTCAGGGGGCTTTCTTT	CATSRGTLQGAFF
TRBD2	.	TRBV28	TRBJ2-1	TGTGCCAGCAGTTCATCCGGGACTAGCGGGACTAATGAGCAGTTCTTC	CASSSSGTSGTNEQFF
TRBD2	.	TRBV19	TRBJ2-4	TGTGCCAGTAGCCAAGTGGCGGGGGGCAAAAACATTCAGTACTTC	CASSQVAGGKNIQYF
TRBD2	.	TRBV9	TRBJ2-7	TGTGCCAGCAGCGTAGATATTAGCGGGCCGTACGAGCAGTACTTC	CASSVDISGPYEQYF
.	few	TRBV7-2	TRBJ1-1	TGTGCCAGCAGCTTAGGGGGGGGCGGTGTGTGGGACACTGAAGCTTTCTTT	CASSLGGGGVWDTEAFF
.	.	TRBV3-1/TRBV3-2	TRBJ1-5	TGTGCCAGCAGCCTTCTCGGCAATCAGCCCCAGCATTTT	CASSLLGNQPQHF
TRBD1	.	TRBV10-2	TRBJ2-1	TGCGCCAGCAGTGAGGGCAGGGGGCTCTACAATGAGCAGTTCTTC	CASSEGRGLYNEQFF
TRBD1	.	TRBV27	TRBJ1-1	TGTGCCAGCAGTCCCAGGACAGGGAGGTCGAACACTGAAGCTTTCTTT	CASSPRTGRSNTEAFF
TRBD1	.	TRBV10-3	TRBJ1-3	TGTGCCACCTCCGGGACAGGGGGAAACACCATATATTTT	CATSGTGGNTIYF
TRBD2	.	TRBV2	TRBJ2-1	TGTGCCAGCAGTGAATCGGTACTAGCGGGACACAATGAGCAGTTCTTC	CASSESVLAGHNEQFF
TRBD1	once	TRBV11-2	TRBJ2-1	TGTGCCAGCAGCTTAGCCGGACAGGAGTACAATGAGCAGTTCTTC	CASSLAGQEYNEQFF
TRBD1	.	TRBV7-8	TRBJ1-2	TGTGCCAGCAGCTTAGGACAGGGGAGGAACTATGGCTACACCTTC	CASSLGQGRNYGYTF
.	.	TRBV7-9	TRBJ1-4	TGTGCCAGCAGCCCAAGCCGGACACCTGATAATGAAAAACTGTTTTTT	CASSPSRTPDNEKLFF
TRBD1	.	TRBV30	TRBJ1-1	TGTGCCTGGAGTGTACTCCTTGGGGACAGTGAAGCTTTCTTT	CAWSVLLGDSEAFF
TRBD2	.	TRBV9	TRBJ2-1	TGTGCCAGCAACCTAGCGGGAGTAAATGAGCAGTTCTTC	CASNLAGVNEQFF
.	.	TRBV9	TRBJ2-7	TGTGCCAGCAGCGTAGTTGCAGGATCCGAGCAGTACTTC	CASSVVAGSEQYF
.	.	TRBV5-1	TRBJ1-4	TGCGCCAGCAGCCTGACAATAGCAACTAATGAAAAACTGTTTTTT	CASSLTIATNEKLFF
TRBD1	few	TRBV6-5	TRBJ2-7	TGTGCCAGCACTACCGGGACAGGGGGCGGCGAGCAGTACTTC	CASTTGTGGGEQYF
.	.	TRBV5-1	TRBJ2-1	TGCGCCAGCAGCTTGAGTAGCATCAATGAGCAGTTCTTC	CASSLSSINEQFF
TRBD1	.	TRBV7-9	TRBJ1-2	TGTGCCAGCAGCTTAAGGGACAGGGCCGACTATGGCTACACCTTC	CASSLRDRADYGYTF
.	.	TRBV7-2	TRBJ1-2	TGTGCCAGCAGCTTACACAGCGGCTATGGCTACACCTTC	CASSLHSGYGYTF